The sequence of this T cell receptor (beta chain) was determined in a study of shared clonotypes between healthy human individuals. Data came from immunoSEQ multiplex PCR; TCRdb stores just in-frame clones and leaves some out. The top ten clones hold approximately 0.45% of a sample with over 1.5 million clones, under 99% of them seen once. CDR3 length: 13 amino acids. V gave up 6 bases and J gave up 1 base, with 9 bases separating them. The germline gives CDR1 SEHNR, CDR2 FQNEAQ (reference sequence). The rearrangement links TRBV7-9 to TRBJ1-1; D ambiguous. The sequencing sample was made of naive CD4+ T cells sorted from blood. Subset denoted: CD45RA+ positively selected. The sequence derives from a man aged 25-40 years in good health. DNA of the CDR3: TGTGCCAGCAGACGAGAAACGAACACTGAAGCTTTCTTT. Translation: CASRRETNTEAFF.